This T cell receptor (beta chain) was observed in a study of shared clonotypes between healthy human individuals. Overall study: There were three CD4 naive, three CD4 memory, two CD8 naive and one CD8 memory plates per donor.

CDR3 length: 14 residues. Germline CDR1 SGHTA, CDR2 FQGNSA. The V end lost 0 bases, the J end lost 5 bases, and 10 bases lay between the germline ends. Sequenced by immunoSEQ multiplex PCR; TCRdb stores in-frame clones only, minus some. Of a few million clones detected, around 95% appear once; the ten largest clones hold 0.13%. This receptor was taken from a young man in good health. The sequenced sample consisted of naive CD4+ T cells sorted from blood. Subset specified: CD45RA+ positively selected. V usage is TRBV7-2 and J usage is TRBJ2-5; the D gene is possibly TRBD2 (5 bases). The CDR3 nucleotides read TGTGCCAGCAGCTTAGCCAGGACTTTGGAGACCCAGTACTTC. Translation gives CASSLARTLETQYF.